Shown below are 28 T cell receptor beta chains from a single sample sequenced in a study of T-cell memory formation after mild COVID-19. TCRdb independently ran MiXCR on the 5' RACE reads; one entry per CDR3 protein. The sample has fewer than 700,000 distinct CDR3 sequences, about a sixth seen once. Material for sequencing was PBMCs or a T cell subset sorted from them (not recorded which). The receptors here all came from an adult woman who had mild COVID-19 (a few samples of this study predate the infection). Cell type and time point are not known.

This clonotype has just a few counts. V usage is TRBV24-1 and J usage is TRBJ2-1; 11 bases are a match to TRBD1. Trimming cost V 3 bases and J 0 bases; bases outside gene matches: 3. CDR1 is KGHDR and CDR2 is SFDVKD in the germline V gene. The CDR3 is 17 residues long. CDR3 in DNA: TGTGCCACCAGTGATCTGGGGACAGGGGGCTCCTACAATGAGCAGTTCTTC. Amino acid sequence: CATSDLGTGGSYNEQFF.

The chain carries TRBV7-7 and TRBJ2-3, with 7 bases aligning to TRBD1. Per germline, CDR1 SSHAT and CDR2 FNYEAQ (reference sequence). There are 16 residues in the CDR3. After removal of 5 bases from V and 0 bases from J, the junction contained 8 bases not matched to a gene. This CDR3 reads CASSPVGTASTDTQYF. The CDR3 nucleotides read TGTGCCAGCAGCCCAGTAGGGACAGCGAGCACAGATACGCAGTATTTT.

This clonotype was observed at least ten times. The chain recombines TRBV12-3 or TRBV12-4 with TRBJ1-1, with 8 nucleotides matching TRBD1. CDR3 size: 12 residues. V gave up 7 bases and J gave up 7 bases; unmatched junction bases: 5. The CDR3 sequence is CASTITGGEAFF. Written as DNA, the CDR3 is TGTGCCAGCACTATAACAGGGGGTGAAGCTTTCTTT.

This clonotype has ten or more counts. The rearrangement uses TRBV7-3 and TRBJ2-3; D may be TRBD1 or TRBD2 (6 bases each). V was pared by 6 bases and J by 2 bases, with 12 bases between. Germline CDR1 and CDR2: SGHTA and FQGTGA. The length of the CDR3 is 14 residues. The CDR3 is CASRPGGPTDTQYF. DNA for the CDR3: TGTGCCAGCAGACCCGGGGGCCCCACAGATACGCAGTATTTT.

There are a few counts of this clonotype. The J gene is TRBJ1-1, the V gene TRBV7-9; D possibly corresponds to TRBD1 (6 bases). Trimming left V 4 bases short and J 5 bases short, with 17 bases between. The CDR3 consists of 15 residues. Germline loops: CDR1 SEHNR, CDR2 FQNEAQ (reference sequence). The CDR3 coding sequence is TGTGCCAGCAGCTCCGGAACAGGGCGGAGGACTGAAGCTTTCTTT. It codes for CASSSGTGRRTEAFF.

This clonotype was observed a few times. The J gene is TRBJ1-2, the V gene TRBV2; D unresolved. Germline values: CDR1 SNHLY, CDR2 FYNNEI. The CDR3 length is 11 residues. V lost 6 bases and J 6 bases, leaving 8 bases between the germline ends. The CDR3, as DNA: TGTGCCAGCAGGCGATTAGATGGCTACACCTTC. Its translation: CASRRLDGYTF.

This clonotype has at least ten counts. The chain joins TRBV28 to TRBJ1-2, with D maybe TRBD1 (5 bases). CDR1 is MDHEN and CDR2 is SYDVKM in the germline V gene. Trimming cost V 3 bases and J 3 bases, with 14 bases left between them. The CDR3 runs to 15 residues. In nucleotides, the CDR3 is TGTGCCAGCAGTTTCCCAGACAGAAGTCACTATGGCTACACCTTC. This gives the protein CASSFPDRSHYGYTF.

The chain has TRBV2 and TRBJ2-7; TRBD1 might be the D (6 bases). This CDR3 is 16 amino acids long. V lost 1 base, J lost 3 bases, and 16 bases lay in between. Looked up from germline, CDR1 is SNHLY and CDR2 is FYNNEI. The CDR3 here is CASSEDVLGQNYEQYF. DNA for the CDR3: TGTGCCAGCAGTGAAGATGTGTTAGGACAGAACTACGAGCAGTACTTC.

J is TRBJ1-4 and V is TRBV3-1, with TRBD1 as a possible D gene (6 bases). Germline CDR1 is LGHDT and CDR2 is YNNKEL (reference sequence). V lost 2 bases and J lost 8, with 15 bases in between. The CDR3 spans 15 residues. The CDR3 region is CASSQRGGREEKLFF. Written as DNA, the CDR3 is TGTGCCAGCAGCCAAAGGGGGGGGCGAGAAGAAAAACTGTTTTTT.

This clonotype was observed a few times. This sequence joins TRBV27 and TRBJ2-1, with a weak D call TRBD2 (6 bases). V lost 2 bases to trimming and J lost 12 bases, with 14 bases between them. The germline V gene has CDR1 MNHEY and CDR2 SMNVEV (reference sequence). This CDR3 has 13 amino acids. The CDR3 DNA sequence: TGTGCCAGCAGTTTAGCCACACTAGCACCGCAGTTCTTC. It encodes CASSLATLAPQFF.

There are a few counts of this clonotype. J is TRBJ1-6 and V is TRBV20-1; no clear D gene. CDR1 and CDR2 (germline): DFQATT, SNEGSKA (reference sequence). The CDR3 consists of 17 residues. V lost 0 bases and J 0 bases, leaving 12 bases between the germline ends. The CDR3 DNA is TGCAGTGCTAGAGACGGGGAGGAGAGCTCCTATAATTCACCCCTCCACTTT. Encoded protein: CSARDGEESSYNSPLHF.

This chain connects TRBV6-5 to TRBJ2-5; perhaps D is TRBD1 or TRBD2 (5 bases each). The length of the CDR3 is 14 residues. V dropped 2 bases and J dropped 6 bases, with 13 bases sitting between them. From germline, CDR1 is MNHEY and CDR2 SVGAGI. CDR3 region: CASSYLGAPKTQYF. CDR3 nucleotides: TGTGCCAGCAGTTACCTCGGGGCACCAAAGACCCAGTACTTC.

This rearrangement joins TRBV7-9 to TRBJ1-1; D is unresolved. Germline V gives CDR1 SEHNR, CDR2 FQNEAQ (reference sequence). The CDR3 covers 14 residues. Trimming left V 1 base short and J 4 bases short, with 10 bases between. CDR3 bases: TGTGCCAGCAGCTTAGGGGATCGGGCCACTGAAGCTTTCTTT. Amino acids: CASSLGDRATEAFF.

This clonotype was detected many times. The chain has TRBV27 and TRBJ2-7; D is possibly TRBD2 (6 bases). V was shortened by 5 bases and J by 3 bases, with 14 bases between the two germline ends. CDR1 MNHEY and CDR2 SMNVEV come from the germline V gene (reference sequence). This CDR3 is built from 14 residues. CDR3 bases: TGTGCCAGCAGTCCCGGGACGGGAGTCTACGAGCAGTACTTC. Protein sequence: CASSPGTGVYEQYF.

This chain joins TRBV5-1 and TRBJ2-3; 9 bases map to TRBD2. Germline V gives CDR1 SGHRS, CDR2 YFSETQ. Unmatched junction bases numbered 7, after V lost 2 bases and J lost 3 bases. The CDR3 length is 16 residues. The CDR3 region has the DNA TGCGCCAGCAGCTTAAGCGGGAGGCCGAAGACAGATACGCAGTATTTT. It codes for CASSLSGRPKTDTQYF.

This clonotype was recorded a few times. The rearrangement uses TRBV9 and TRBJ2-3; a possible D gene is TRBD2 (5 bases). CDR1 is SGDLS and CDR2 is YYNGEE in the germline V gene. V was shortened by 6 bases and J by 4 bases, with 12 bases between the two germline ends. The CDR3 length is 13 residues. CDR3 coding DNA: TGTGCCAGCAACGGCGGGCTCCCAGATACGCAGTATTTT. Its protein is CASNGGLPDTQYF. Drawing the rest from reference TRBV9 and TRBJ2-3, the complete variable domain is DSGVTQTPKHLITATGQRVTLRCSPRSGDLSVYWYQQSLDQGLQFLIQYYNGEERAKGNILERFSAQQFPDLHSELNLSSLELGDSALYFCASNGGLPDTQYFGPGTRLTVL.

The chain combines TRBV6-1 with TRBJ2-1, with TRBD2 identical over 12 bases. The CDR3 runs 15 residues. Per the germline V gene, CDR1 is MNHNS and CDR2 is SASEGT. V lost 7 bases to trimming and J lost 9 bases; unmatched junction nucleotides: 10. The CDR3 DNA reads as TGTGCCAGCAATTCCTGGACTAGCGGGAACGTTGAGCAGTTCTTC. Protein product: CASNSWTSGNVEQFF.

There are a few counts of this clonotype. The CDR3 here is CAWSYSGSPHTGELFF. In DNA, the CDR3 is TGTGCCTGGAGTTATAGCGGGAGCCCCCACACCGGGGAGCTGTTTTTT. This chain uses TRBV30 with TRBJ2-2, with 9 bases matching TRBD2. This CDR3 has 16 amino acids. Germline-derived CDR1 and CDR2 are GTSNPN and SVGIG (reference sequence). The V gene end was trimmed by 2 bases and the J gene end by 3 bases; junction bases not matched to a gene: 7.

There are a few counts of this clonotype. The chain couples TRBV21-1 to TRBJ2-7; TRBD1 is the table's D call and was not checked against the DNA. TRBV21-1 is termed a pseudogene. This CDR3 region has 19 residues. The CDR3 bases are TGTGCCAGCACGAAACTTCCCGGGACAGGTCCATTACTAGACTACGAGCAGTACTTC. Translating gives CASTKLPGTGPLLDYEQYF.

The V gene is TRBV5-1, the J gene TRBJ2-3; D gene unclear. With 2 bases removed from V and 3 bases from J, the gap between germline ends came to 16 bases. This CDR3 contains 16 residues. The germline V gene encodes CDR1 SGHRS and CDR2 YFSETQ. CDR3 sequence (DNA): TGCGCCAGCAGCTTTCCAAGAAATTTGGGAACAGATACGCAGTATTTT. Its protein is CASSFPRNLGTDTQYF.

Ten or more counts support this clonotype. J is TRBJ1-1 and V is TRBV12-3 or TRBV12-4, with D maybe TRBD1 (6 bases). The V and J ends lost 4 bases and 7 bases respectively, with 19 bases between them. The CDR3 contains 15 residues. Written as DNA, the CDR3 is TGTGCCAGCAGTTCCAAACAGGGTGGGTTGGATGAAGCTTTCTTT. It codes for CASSSKQGGLDEAFF.

CDR3 bases: TGCGCCAGCACCCTTACCACAGATACGCAGTATTTT. Encoded protein: CASTLTTDTQYF. The chain uses TRBV5-1 and TRBJ2-3; D call uncertain. The CDR3 is 12 residues long. The V end lost 6 bases, the J end lost 2 bases, and 7 bases lay between the germline ends. Germline V gene data show CDR1 as SGHRS and CDR2 as YFSETQ. The variable domain in full, completed from reference TRBV5-1 and TRBJ2-3, reads KAGVTQTPRYLIKTRGQQVTLSCSPISGHRSVSWYQQTPGQGLQFLFEYFSETQRNKGNFPGRFSGRQFSNSRSEMNVSTLELGDSALYLCASTLTTDTQYFGPGTRLTVL.

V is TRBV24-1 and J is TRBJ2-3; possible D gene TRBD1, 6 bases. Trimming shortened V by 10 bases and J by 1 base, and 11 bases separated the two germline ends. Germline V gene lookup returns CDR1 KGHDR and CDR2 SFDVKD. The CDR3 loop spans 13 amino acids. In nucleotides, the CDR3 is TGTGCCACGACAGGAGGCGGCACAGATACGCAGTATTTT. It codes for CATTGGGTDTQYF.

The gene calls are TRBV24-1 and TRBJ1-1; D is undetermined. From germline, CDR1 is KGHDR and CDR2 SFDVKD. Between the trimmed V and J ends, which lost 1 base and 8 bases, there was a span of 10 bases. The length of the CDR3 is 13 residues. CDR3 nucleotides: TGTGCCACCAGTGATTTCATCGGTGTAGAAGCTTTCTTT. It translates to CATSDFIGVEAFF.

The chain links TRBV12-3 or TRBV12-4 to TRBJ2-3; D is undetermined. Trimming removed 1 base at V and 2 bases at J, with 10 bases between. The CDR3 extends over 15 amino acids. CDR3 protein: CASSLVRQFTDTQYF. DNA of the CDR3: TGTGCCAGCAGTTTAGTGAGACAATTCACAGATACGCAGTATTTT.

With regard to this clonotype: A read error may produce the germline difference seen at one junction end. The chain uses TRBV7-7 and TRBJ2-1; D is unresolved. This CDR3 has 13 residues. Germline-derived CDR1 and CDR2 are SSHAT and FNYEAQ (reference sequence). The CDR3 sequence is CASSVGEDNEQFF. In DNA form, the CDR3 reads TGTGCTAGCAGCGTCGGAGAAGACAATGAGCAGTTCTTC.

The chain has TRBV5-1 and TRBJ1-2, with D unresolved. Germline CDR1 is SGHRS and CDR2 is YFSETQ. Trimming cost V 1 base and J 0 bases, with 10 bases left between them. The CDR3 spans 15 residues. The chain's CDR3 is CASSLSAAPNYGYTF. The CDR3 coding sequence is TGCGCCAGCAGCTTGAGTGCAGCTCCTAACTATGGCTACACCTTC.

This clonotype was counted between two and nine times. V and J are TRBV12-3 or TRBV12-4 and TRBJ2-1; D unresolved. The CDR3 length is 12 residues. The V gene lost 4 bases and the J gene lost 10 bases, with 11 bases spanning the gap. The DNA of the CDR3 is TGTGCCAGCAGTTACTTTGTAGAGGAGCAGTTCTTC. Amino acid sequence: CASSYFVEEQFF.